This entry is about one T cell receptor (beta chain). This specimen belongs to a study of OX40 agonist ivuxolimab in advanced cancers. About the research overall: Eligibility rules accepted prior anti-PD-1, anti-PD-L1 or anti-CTLA-4 therapy, and around 38% had some.

The CDR3 runs to 15 residues. Looked up from germline, CDR1 is SEHNR and CDR2 is FQNEAQ (reference sequence). Trimming cost V 5 bases and J 0 bases, with 11 bases left between them. Generated by immunoSEQ multiplex PCR, the TCRdb table keeps only in-frame clones and is missing some. The profile shows 50,000 to 55,000 clones, approximately 90% of them singletons. The V call is TRBV7-9, the J call TRBJ1-5; maybe TRBD1 (5 bases). Sequences were derived from CD4+ or CD8+ T cells sorted from blood, sampled in a trial of the OX40 agonist ivuxolimab. The source of this sequence is an adult with an advanced solid tumor such as melanoma, head and neck, liver or kidney cancer. CDR3 sequence: CASSRDGLSNQPQHF. The CDR3, as DNA: TGTGCCAGCAGCCGGGACGGACTTAGCAATCAGCCCCAGCATTTT.